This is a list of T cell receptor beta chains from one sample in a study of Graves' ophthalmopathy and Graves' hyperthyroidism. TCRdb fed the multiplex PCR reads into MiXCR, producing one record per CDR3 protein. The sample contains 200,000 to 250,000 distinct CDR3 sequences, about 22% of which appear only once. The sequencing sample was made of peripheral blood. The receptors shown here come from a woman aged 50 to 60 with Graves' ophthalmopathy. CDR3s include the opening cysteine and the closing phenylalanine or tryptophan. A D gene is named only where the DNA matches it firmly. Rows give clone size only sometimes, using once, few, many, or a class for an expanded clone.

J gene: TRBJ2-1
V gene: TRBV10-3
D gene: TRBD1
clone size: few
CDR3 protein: CAISEGTGTYNEQFF
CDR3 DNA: TGTGCCATCAGTGAAGGGACAGGGACCTACAATGAGCAGTTCTTC

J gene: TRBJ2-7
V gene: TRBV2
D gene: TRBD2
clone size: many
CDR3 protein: CASSDTSGGYEQYF
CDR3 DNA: TGTGCCAGCAGTGATACTAGCGGGGGCTACGAGCAGTACTTC

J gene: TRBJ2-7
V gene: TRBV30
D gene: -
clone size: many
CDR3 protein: CAWTEQGSYEQYF
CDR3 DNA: TGTGCCTGGACCGAACAGGGTTCCTACGAGCAGTACTTC

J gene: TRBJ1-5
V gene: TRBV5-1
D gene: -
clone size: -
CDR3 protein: CASSLQPNQPQHF
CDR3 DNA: TGCGCCAGCAGCTTGCAACCGAATCAGCCCCAGCATTTT

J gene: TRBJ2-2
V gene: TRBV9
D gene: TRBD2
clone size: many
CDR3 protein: CASGSGTSGSTGELFF
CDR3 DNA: TGTGCCAGCGGTTCCGGGACTAGCGGGAGCACCGGGGAGCTGTTTTTT

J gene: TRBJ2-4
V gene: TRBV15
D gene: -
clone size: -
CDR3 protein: CATNKNIQYF
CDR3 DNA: TGTGCCACCAACAAAAACATTCAGTACTTC

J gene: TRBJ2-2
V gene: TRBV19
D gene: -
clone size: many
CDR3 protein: CASSRQEGTGELFF
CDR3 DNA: TGTGCCAGTAGTAGACAGGAAGGGACCGGGGAGCTGTTTTTT

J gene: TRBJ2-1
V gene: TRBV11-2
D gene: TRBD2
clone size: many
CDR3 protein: CASSLVSSGSTNEQFF
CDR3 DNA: TGTGCCAGCAGCTTAGTGTCTAGCGGGAGTACAAATGAGCAGTTCTTC

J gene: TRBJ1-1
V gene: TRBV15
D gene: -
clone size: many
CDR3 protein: CATSRDKGGNTEAFF
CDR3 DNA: TGTGCCACCAGCAGAGATAAAGGGGGGAACACTGAAGCTTTCTTT

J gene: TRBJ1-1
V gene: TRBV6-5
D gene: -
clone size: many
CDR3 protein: CASSYPGSVITEAFF
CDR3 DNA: TGTGCCAGCAGTTACCCGGGTAGCGTAATAACTGAAGCTTTCTTT

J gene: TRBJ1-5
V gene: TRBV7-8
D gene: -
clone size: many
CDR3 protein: CASSPNSNQPQHF
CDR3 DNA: TGTGCCAGCAGCCCAAATAGCAATCAGCCCCAGCATTTT

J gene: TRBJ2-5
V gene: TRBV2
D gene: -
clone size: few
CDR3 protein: CASTAVRETQYF
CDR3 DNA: TGTGCCAGCACCGCAGTGCGAGAGACCCAGTACTTC

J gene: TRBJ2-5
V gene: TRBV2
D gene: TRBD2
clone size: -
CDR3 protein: CASTPLLAGVYDQYF
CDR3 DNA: TGTGCCAGCACCCCGCTGCTAGCGGGAGTATACGATCAGTACTTC

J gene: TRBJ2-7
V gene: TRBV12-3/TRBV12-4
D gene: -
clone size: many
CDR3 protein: CASSLRRRTYEQYF
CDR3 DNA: TGTGCCAGCAGTTTAAGGCGTAGAACCTACGAGCAGTACTTC

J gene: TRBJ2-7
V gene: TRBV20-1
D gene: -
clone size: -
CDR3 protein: CSAIPRYEQYF
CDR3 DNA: TGCAGTGCTATTCCCCGCTACGAGCAGTACTTC

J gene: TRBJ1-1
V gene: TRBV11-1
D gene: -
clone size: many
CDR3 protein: CASSRPGGVGGNTEAFF
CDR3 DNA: TGTGCCAGCAGCCGGCCAGGTGGAGTTGGCGGGAACACTGAAGCTTTCTTT

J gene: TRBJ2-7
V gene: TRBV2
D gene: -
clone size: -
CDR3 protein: CASRLVEDAVYEQYF
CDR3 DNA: TGTGCCAGTCGACTAGTGGAGGACGCGGTTTACGAGCAGTACTTC

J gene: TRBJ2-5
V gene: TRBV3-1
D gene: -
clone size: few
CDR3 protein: CASSHYGGTQYF
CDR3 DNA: TGTGCCAGCAGCCATTATGGAGGGACCCAGTACTTC

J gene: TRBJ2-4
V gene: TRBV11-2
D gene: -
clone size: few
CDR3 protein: CASSSLMGGTPGYF
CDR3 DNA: TGTGCCAGCAGCTCCCTAATGGGCGGGACTCCCGGGTACTTC

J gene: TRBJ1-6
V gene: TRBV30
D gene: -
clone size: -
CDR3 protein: CAWKRGASYNSPLHF
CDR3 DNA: TGTGCCTGGAAGCGAGGGGCTTCTTATAATTCACCCCTCCACTTT

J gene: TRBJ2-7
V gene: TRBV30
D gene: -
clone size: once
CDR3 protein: CALRSAGNSYEQYF
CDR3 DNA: TGTGCCTTAAGGTCGGCGGGGAACTCCTACGAGCAGTACTTC

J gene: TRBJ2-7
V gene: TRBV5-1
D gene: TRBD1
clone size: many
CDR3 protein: CASRKGQENSYEQYF
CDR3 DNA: TGCGCCAGCAGAAAGGGACAGGAAAACTCCTACGAGCAGTACTTC

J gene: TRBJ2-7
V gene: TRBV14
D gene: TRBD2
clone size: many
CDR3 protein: CASSPLQGAASGGVAYEQYF
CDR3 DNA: TGTGCCAGCAGCCCGCTACAAGGTGCAGCTAGCGGAGGCGTTGCCTACGAGCAGTACTTC

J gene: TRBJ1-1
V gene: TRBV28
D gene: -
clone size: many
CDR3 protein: CASSFGQLEAFF
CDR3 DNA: TGTGCCAGCAGTTTCGGACAGCTTGAAGCTTTCTTT

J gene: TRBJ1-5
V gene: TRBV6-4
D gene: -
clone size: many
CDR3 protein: CASRMIFETHSNQPQHF
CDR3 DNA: TGTGCCAGCAGGATGATTTTCGAGACTCATAGCAATCAGCCCCAGCATTTT

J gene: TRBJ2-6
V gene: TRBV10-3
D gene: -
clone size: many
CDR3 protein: CAIRSTVGSGANVLTF
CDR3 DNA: TGTGCCATCAGGAGTACAGTGGGTTCTGGGGCCAACGTCCTGACTTTC

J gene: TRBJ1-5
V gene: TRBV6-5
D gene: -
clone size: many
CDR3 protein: CASSYGELGPQHF
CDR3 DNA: TGTGCCAGCAGTTACGGGGAGCTCGGGCCCCAGCATTTT

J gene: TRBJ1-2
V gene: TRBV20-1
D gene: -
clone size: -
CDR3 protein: CSAIVQGSGYGYTF
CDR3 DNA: TGCAGTGCTATAGTTCAGGGGAGCGGCTATGGCTACACCTTC

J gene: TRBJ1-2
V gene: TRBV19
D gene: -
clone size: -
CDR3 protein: CASSIRDRAYGYTF
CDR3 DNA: TGTGCCAGTAGTATCCGGGACCGAGCCTATGGCTACACCTTC

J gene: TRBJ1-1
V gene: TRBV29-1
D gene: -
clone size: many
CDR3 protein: CSVTGVGWNTEAFF
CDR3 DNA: TGCAGCGTTACGGGGGTCGGGTGGAACACTGAAGCTTTCTTT